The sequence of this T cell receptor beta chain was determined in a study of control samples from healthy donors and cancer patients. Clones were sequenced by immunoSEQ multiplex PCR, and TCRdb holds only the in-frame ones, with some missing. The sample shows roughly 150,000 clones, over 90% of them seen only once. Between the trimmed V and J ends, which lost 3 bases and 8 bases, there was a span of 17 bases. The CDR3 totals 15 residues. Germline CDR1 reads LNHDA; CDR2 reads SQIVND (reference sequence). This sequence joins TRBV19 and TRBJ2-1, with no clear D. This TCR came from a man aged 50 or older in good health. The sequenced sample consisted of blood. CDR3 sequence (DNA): TGTGCCAGTAGTATTACGGTGACCACTAACTATGAGCAGTTCTTC. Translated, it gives CASSITVTTNYEQFF.